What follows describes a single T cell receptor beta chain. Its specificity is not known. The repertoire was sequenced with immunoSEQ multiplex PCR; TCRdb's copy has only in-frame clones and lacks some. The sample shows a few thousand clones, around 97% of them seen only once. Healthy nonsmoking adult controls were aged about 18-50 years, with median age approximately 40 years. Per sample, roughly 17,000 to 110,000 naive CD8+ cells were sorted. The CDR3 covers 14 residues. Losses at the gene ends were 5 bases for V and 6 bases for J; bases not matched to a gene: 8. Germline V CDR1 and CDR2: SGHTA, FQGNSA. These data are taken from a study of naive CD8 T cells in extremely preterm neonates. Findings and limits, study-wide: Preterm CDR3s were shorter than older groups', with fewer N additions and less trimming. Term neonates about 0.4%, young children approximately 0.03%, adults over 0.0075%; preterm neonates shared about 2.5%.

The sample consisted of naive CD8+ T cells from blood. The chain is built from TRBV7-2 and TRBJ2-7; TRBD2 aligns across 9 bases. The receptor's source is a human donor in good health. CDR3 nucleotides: TGTGCCAGCAGCCCCGGGACTAGCAGGCGCGAGCAGTACTTC. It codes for CASSPGTSRREQYF.